The clone carrying this T cell receptor (beta chain) was recorded many times. Its antigen is not identified. The data derive from a study of blood T cells in healthy people across ages. Study results and limitations: Estimated diversity that came from one million T cells was considered an underestimate.

Sample-barcoded 5' priming and a J-beta primer mix drove a second PCR of about 6 to 11 cycles. TCRdb processed the 5' RACE reads anew with MiXCR; each CDR3 protein has one entry. This table holds hundreds of thousands of distinct CDR3 sequences, about 30% found once. CDR3 length equals 13 residues. With 2 bases removed from V and 6 bases from J, the gap between germline ends came to 11 bases. Looked up from germline, CDR1 is DFQATT and CDR2 is SNEGSKA (reference sequence). The V and J genes are TRBV20-1 and TRBJ2-1, with D uncertain. The sequenced sample consisted of blood. This receptor was identified in a woman of 80 years or more in good health. CDR3 DNA sequence: TGCAGTGCTAGACCGAGGACGGCCAATGAGCAGTTCTTC. Translation gives CSARPRTANEQFF.